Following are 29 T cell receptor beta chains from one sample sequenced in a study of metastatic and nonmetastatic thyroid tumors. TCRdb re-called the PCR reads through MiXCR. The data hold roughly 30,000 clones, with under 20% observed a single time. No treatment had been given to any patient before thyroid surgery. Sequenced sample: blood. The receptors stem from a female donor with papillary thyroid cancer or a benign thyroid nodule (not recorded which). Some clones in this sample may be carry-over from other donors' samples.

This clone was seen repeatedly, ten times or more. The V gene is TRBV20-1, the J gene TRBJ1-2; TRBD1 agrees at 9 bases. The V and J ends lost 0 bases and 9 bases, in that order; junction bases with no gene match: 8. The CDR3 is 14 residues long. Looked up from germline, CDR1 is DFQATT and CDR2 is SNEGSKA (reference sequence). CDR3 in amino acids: CSARDRGTGYRYTF. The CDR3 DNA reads TGCAGTGCTAGAGATCGGGGGACAGGGTATCGCTACACCTTC.

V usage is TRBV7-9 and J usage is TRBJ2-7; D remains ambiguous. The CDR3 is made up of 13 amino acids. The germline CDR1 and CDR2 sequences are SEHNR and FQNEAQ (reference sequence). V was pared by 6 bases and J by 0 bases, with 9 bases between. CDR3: CASRFLSSYEQYF. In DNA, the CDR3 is TGTGCCAGCAGATTCCTAAGCTCCTACGAGCAGTACTTC.

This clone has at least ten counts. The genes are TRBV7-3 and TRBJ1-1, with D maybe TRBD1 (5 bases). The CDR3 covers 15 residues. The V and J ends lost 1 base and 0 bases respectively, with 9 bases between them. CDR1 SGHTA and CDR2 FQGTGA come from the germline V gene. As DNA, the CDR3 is TGTGCCAGCAGCTTAATGGGGCAGATGAACACTGAAGCTTTCTTT. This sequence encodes CASSLMGQMNTEAFF.

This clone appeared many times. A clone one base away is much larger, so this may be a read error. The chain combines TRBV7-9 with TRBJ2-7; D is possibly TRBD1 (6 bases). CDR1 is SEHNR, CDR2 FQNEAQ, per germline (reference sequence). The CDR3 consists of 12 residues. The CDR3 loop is CVSSWDMGEQYF. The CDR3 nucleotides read TGTGTCAGCAGCTGGGACATGGGGGAGCAGTACTTC.

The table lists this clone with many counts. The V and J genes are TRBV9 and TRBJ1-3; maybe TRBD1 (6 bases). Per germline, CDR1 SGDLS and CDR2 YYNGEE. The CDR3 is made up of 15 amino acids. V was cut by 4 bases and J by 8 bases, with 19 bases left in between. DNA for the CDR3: TGTGCCAGCAGCTCCCGTGGACAGTTATGGGACACCATATATTTT. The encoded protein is CASSSRGQLWDTIYF.

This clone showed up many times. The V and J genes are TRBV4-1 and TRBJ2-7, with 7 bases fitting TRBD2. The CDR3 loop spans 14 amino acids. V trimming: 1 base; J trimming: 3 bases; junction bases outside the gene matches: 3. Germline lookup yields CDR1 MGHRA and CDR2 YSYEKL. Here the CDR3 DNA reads TGCGCCAGCAGCCAAGCTGCTAGCGGCTACGAGCAGTACTTC. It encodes CASSQAASGYEQYF.

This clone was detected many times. The CDR3 DNA is TGCGCCAGCAATGGTGGGTCTAGCACAGATACGCAGTATTTT. The encoded protein is CASNGGSSTDTQYF. This chain connects TRBV5-1 to TRBJ2-3; D gene ambiguous. The CDR3 runs 14 residues. V lost 6 bases to trimming and J lost 0 bases, with 11 bases between them. Germline values: CDR1 SGHRS, CDR2 YFSETQ.

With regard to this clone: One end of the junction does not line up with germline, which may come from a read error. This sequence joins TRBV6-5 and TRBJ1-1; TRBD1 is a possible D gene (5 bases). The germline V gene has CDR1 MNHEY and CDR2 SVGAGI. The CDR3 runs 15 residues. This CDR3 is CANSHADRQNTEAFF. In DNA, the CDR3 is TGTGCCAACAGTCACGCTGACAGACAGAACACTGAAGCTTTCTTT.

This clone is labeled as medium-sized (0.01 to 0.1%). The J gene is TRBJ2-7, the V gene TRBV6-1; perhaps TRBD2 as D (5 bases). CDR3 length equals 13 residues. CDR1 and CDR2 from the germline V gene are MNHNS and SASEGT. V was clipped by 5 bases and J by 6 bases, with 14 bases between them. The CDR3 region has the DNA TGTGCCAGCAGTTCCGCTGGACTCGGCGAGCAGTACTTC. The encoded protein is CASSSAGLGEQYF.

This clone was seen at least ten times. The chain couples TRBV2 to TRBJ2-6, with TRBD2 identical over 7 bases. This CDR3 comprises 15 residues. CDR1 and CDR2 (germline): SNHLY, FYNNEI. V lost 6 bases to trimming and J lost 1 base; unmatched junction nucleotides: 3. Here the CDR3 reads CASRAAGSGANVLTF. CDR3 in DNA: TGTGCCAGCAGGGCAGCGGGGTCTGGGGCCAACGTCCTGACTTTC.

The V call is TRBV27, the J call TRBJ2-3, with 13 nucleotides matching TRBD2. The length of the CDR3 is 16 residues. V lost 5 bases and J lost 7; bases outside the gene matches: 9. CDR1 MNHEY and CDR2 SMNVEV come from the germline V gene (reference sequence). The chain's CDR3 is CASSLRTSGSGYTQYF. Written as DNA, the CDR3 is TGTGCCAGCAGTCTACGGACTAGCGGGAGTGGGTATACGCAGTATTTT.

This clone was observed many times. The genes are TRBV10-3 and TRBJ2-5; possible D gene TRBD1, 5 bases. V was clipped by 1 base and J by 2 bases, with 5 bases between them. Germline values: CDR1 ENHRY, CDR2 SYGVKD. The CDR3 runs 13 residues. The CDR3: CAISEYRQETQYF. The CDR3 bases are TGTGCCATCAGTGAGTACAGGCAAGAGACCCAGTACTTC.

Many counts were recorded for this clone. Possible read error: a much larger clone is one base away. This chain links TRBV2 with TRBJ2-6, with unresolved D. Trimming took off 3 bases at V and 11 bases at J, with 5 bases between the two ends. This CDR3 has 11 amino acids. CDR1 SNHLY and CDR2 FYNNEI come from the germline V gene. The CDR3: CASSETDVLTF. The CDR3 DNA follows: TGTGCCAGCAGTGAGACCGACGTCCTGACTTTC.

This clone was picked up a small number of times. The CDR3 reads CSARPLEGSYEQYF. CDR3 nucleotide sequence: TGCAGTGCTAGGCCGTTGGAGGGATCGTACGAGCAGTACTTC. The chain couples TRBV20-1 to TRBJ2-7; possible D gene TRBD2, 6 bases. V gave up 3 bases and J gave up 4 bases, with 16 bases separating them. CDR1 is DFQATT, CDR2 SNEGSKA, per germline (reference sequence). The CDR3 is 14 amino acids.

This CDR3 is CASSYYGESSGNTIYF. The DNA for the CDR3 is TGTGCCAGCAGTTACTACGGGGAGAGCTCTGGAAACACCATATATTTT. The chain combines TRBV6-2 or TRBV6-3 with TRBJ1-3; D unresolved. Germline CDR1 and CDR2: MNHEY and SVGEGT. Trimming took off 1 base at V and 0 bases at J, with 10 bases between the two ends. The CDR3 spans 16 residues.

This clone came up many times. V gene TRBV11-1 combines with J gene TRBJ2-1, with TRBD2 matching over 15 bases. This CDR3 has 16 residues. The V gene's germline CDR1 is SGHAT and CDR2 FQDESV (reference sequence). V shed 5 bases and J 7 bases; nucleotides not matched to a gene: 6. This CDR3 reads CASSPGLAGGVNEQFF. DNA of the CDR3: TGTGCCAGCAGCCCGGGACTAGCGGGAGGTGTTAATGAGCAGTTCTTC.

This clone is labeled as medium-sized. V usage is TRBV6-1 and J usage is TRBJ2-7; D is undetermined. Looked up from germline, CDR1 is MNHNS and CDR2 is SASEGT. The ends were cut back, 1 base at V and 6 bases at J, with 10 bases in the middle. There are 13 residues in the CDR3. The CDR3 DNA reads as TGTGCCAGCAGTGAAGATGAGAAGGGCGAGCAGTACTTC. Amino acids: CASSEDEKGEQYF.

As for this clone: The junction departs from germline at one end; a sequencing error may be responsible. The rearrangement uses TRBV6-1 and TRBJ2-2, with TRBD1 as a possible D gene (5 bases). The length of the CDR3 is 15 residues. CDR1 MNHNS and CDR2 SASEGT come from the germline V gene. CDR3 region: CASSLLAADTVELFF. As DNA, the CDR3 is TGTGCCAGCAGCCTCCTGGCGGCGGACACCGTGGAGCTGTTTTTT.

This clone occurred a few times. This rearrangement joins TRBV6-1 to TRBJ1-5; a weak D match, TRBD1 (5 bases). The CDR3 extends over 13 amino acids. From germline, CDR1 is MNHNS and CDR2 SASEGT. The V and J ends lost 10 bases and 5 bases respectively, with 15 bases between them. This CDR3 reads CAIILTGDQPQHF. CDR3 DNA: TGTGCCATCATTTTAACGGGGGATCAGCCCCAGCATTTT.

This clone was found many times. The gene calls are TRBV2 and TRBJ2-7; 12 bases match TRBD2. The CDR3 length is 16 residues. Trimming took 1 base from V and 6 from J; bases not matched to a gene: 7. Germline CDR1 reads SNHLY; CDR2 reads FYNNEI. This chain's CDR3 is CASSEGVTSGRGEQYF. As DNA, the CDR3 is TGTGCCAGCAGTGAAGGCGTGACTAGCGGGAGAGGCGAGCAGTACTTC.

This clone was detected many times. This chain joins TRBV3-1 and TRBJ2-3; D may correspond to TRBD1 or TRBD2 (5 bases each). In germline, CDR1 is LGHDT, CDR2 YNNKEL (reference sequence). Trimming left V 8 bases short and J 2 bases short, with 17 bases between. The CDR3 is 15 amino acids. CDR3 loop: CASSRYQGVTDTQYF. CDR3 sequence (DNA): TGTGCCAGCTCCCGATACCAGGGAGTCACAGATACGCAGTATTTT.

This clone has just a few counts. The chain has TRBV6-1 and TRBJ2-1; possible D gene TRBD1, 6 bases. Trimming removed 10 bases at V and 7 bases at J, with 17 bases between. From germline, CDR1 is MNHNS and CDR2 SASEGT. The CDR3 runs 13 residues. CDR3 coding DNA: TGTGCCACCCAGTACAGGGAAGGGAATGAGCAGTTCTTC. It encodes CATQYREGNEQFF.

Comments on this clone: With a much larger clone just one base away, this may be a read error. The CDR3: CASSLERTGPVTDTRYF. CDR3 nucleotide sequence: TGTGCCAGCAGCTTGGAACGGACAGGCCCGGTGACAGATACGCGGTATTTT. The chain carries TRBV5-6 and TRBJ2-3; 7 bases map to TRBD1. Germline V CDR1 and CDR2: SGHDT, YYEEEE. The CDR3 totals 17 residues.

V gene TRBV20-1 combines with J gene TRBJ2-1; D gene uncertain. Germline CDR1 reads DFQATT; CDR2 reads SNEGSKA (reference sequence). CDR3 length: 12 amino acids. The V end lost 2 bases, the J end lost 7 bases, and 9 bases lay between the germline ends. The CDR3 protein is CSARIMGNEQFF. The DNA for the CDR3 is TGCAGTGCTAGAATAATGGGAAATGAGCAGTTCTTC.

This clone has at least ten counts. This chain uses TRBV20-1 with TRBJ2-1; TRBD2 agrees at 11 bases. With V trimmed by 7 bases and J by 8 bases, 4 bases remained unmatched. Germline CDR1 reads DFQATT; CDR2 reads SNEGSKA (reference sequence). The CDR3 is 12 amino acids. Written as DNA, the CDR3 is TGCAGTGTACTAGCGGGAGACGATGAGCAGTTCTTC. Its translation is CSVLAGDDEQFF.

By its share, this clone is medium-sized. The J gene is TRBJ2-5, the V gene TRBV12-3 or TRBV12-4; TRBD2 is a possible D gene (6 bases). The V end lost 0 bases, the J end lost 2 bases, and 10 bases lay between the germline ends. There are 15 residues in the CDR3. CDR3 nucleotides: TGTGCCAGCAGTTTAGCGCTAGGGACTCAAGAGACCCAGTACTTC. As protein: CASSLALGTQETQYF.

The CDR3 sequence is CASSQTGEQFF. The CDR3 coding sequence is TGTGCCAGCAGCCAGACGGGAGAACAGTTCTTC. V is TRBV7-2 and J is TRBJ2-1; perhaps TRBD2 as D (6 bases). The CDR3 consists of 11 residues. The V end lost 5 bases, the J end lost 13 bases, and 12 bases lay between the germline ends. In germline, CDR1 is SGHTA, CDR2 FQGNSA.

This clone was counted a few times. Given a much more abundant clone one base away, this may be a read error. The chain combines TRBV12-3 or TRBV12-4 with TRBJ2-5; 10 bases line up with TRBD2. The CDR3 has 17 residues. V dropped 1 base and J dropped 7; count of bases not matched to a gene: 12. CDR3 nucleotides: TGTGCCAGCAGTTTAGTTGGGCTAGCGGGAGTAAGAGGGACCCAGTACTTC. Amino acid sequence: CASSLVGLAGVRGTQYF.

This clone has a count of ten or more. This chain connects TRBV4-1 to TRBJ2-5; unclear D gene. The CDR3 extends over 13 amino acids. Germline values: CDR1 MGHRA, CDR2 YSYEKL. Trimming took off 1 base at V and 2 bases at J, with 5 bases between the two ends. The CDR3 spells CASSQGLQETQYF. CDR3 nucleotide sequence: TGCGCCAGCAGCCAAGGGTTGCAAGAGACCCAGTACTTC.